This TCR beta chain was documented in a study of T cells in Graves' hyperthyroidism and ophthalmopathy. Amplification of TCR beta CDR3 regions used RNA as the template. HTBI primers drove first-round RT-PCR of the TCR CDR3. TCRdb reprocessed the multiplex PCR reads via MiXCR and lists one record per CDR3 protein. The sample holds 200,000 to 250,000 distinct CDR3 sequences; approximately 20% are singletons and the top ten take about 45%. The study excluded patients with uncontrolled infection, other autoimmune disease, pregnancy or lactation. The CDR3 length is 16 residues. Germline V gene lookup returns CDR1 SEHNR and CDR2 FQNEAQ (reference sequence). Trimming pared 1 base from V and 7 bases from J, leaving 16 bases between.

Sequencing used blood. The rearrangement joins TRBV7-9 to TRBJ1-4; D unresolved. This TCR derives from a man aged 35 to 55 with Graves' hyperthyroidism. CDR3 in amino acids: CASSLESPNLGEKLFF. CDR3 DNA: TGTGCCAGCAGCTTAGAGAGTCCAAACCTGGGTGAAAAACTGTTTTTT. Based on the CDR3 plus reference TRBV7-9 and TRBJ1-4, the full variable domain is DTGVSQNPRHKITKRGQNVTFRCDPISEHNRLYWYRQTLGQGPEFLTYFQNEAQLEKSRLLSDRFSAERPKGSFSTLEIQRTEQGDSAMYLCASSLESPNLGEKLFFGSGTQLSVL.